A single sample is the source of the 5 T cell receptor beta chains below, sequenced in a study of beta chain features in type 1 diabetes. Overall study results and limits: Shorter TCRB CDR3s, moderately but significantly so, marked every one of the four CD4+ subsets in Type 1 diabetes patients.

Antigen specificity for these receptors is unknown. Every bit of the isolated RNA underwent reverse transcription, so sequencing read expressed TCRB transcripts. Some clones are missing from TCRdb's copy, which holds only in-frame ones; the method was immunoSEQ multiplex PCR. The sample carries more than 250,000 clones, roughly an eighth recorded once. Sample: naive CD4+ T cells from blood. All receptors come from a man aged 30 to 45 with type 1 diabetes.

This clone was counted between two and nine times. V usage is TRBV19 and J usage is TRBJ1-2; D not resolved. The length of the CDR3 is 16 residues. Deletions cut 5 bases from V and 3 bases from J, with 19 bases between. The germline V gene has CDR1 LNHDA and CDR2 SQIVND (reference sequence). The CDR3 here is CASSERSGFLDYGYTF. DNA of the CDR3: TGTGCCAGTAGTGAACGCAGCGGGTTTCTCGACTATGGCTACACCTTC.

This chain links TRBV6-5 with TRBJ2-7; D remains unclear. The germline CDR1 and CDR2 sequences are MNHEY and SVGAGI. V was clipped by 0 bases and J by 2 bases, with 5 bases between them. This CDR3 is 13 amino acids long. CDR3 sequence reads: CASSYSQTYEQYF. The CDR3 coding sequence is TGTGCCAGCAGTTACTCCCAGACCTACGAGCAGTACTTC.

This clone came up a few times. The CDR3 sequence is CASRQTANYGYTF. The CDR3 bases are TGTGCCAGCCGACAGACGGCTAACTATGGCTACACCTTC. V is TRBV27 and J is TRBJ1-2; D may be TRBD1 (5 bases). The germline CDR1 and CDR2 sequences are MNHEY and SMNVEV (reference sequence). The V gene lost 8 bases and the J gene lost 0 bases, with 10 bases spanning the gap. The CDR3 is 13 amino acids.

This clone has more than one count but fewer than ten. The chain links TRBV18 to TRBJ2-7; 7 bases are shared with TRBD2. CDR1 KGHSH and CDR2 LQKENI come from the germline V gene. The V and J ends lost 0 bases and 2 bases, in that order; junction bases with no gene match: 4. This CDR3 comprises 15 residues. For the CDR3, the DNA is TGTGCCAGCTCACCACCGGGACGGGGGGCCTACGAGCAGTACTTC. It specifies CASSPPGRGAYEQYF.

This clone has more than one count but fewer than ten. The V gene is TRBV18, the J gene TRBJ1-5; possibly TRBD1 for D (6 bases). CDR3 length: 14 residues. Deletions cut 2 bases from V and 7 bases from J, with 12 bases between. Germline CDR1 KGHSH, CDR2 LQKENI. Written as DNA, the CDR3 is TGTGCCAGCTCACCAGAGGGGGTCCGGCAGCCCCAGCATTTT. Translating gives CASSPEGVRQPQHF. Looking up the rest from reference TRBV18 and TRBJ1-5 gives the full variable domain: NAGVMQNPRHLVRRRGQEARLRCSPMKGHSHVYWYRQLPEEGLKFMVYLQKENIIDESGMPKERFSAEFPKEGPSILRIQQVVRGDSAAYFCASSPEGVRQPQHFGDGTRLSIL.